This paragraph reports one T cell receptor (beta chain). The table came from immunoSEQ multiplex PCR; TCRdb's copy has only in-frame clones and leaves some out. The top ten hold about 1.7% of the sample, which has 130,000 to 150,000 clones, roughly 88% seen once. This CDR3 is 16 amino acids long. Germline lookup yields CDR1 KGHDR and CDR2 SFDVKD. V trimming: 3 bases; J trimming: 0 bases; junction bases outside the gene matches: 2. The sample comes from a study of blood T cell repertoires in COVID-19. Background on the study: The study drew acute and convalescent COVID-19 samples from the United States, Italy and Spain. From T cells, B-cell-depleted T cells, or PBMCs came the material, which was cDNA or gDNA.

This chain connects TRBV24-1 to TRBJ1-5, with 9 bases lining up with TRBD1. The clonotype comes from a man between 65 and 85 years old with acute or convalescent COVID-19. Material: peripheral blood. The CDR3 sequence: CATSDGTGNSNQPQHF. For the CDR3, the DNA is TGTGCCACCAGTGATGGGACAGGGAATAGCAATCAGCCCCAGCATTTT.